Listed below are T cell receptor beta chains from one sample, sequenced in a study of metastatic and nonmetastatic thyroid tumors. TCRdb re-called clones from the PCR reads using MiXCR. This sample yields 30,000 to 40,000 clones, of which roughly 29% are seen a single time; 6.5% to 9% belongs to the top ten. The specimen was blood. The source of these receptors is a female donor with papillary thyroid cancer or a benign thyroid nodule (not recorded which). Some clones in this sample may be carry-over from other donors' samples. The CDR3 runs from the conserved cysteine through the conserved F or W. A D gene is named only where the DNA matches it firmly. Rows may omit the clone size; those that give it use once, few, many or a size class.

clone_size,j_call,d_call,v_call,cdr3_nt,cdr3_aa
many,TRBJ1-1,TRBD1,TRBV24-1,TGTGCCACGAGGACGACAGGGGTCGACACTGAAGCTTTCTTT,CATRTTGVDTEAFF
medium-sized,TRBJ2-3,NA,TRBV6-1,TGTGCCAGCAGGGGAGGACCCTCTGCTAGCACAGATACGCAGTATTTT,CASRGGPSASTDTQYF
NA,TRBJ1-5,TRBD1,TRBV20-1,TGCAGTGCACGGACAGGGGAACAGCCCCAGCATTTT,CSARTGEQPQHF
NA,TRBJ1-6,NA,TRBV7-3,TGTGCCAGCAGCTTAGTGCCCATCCTTGCGTCACCCCTCCACTTT,CASSLVPILASPLHF
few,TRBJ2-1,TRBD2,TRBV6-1,TGTGCCAGCGGGCGGGGGGGCCTTGCCTACAATGAGCAGTTCTTC,CASGRGGLAYNEQFF
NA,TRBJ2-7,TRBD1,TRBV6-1,TGTGCCATCCAAGACAGGGCCTCCTACGAGCAGTACTTC,CAIQDRASYEQYF
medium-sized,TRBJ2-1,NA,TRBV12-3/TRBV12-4,TGTGCCAGCAGTTTTATGAGTCACAATGAGCAGTTCTTC,CASSFMSHNEQFF
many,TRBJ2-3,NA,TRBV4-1,TGCGCCAGCAGCCAGGTTAGCGGAACTAGCACAGATACGCAGTATTTT,CASSQVSGTSTDTQYF
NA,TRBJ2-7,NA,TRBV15,TGTGCCACCGGGGAGGGGGGAGGTAACGAGCAGTACTTC,CATGEGGGNEQYF
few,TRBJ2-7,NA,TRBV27,TGTGCCAGCAGTTTATCGGTGACGCAGATCTCCTACGAGCAGTACTTC,CASSLSVTQISYEQYF
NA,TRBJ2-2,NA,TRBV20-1,TGCAGTGCTAGACCCCAGGGCTCGTGCACCGGGGAGCTGTTTTTT,CSARPQGSCTGELFF
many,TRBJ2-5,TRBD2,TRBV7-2,TGTGCCAGCAGCTATCCAGCGGGGGGAAACCAAGAGACCCAGTACTTC,CASSYPAGGNQETQYF
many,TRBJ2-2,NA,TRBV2,TGTGCCAGCAGTGCAAACAACAGGGTCTGGACCGGGGAGCTGTTTTTT,CASSANNRVWTGELFF
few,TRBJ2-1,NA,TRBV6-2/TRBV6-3,TGTGCCAGCAACCCCCGCGGCGGGGTGGGACCCTGGTACGATGAGCAGTTCTTC,CASNPRGGVGPWYDEQFF
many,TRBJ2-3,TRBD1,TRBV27,TGTGCCAGCAGTAACAGGGACAGGGGGCCCACAGATACGCAGTATTTT,CASSNRDRGPTDTQYF
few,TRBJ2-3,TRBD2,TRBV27,TGTGCCACCCACATCGGGACTAGAGGGGCCCTCACAGATACGCAGTATTTT,CATHIGTRGALTDTQYF
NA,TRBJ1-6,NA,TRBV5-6,TGTGCCAGCAGCTCGATACCCCTTGGGCCCCTCCACTTT,CASSSIPLGPLHF
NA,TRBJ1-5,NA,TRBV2,TGTGCCAGCAGTGAAAATCGAAATATGGGTCCCCAGCATTTT,CASSENRNMGPQHF
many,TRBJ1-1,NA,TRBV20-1,TGCAGTGCTAGTGGTGGGAACACTGAAGCTTTCTTT,CSASGGNTEAFF
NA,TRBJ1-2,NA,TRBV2,TGTGCCAGCAGTATCGACCCGGGGCGAGGCTACACCTTC,CASSIDPGRGYTF
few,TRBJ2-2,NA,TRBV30,TGTGCCTGGAAACCTGGAAACACCGCGGAGCTGTTTTTT,CAWKPGNTAELFF
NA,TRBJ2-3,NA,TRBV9,TGTGCCAGCAGCCACGGTGGGGCAGATAAGCAGTATTTT,CASSHGGADKQYF
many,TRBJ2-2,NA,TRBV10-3,TGTGCCTCCAATAATATTGGGCAGGCGAACACCGGGGAGCTGTTTTTT,CASNNIGQANTGELFF